This T cell receptor beta chain was found in a study of cytomegalovirus exposure and HLA in healthy donors. There are many counts of this clone. PCR amplification relied on 60 Vbeta primers (plus 13 Jbeta primers). Sequenced by immunoSEQ multiplex PCR; TCRdb stores in-frame clones only, minus some. The profile shows around 92,000 clones, around three quarters of them singletons. Trimming cost V 3 bases and J 4 bases, with 8 bases left between them. Germline-derived CDR1 and CDR2 are SQVTM and ANQGSEA. This CDR3 has 12 amino acids. The chain is built from TRBV29-1 and TRBJ2-3, with D perhaps TRBD2 (6 bases). The sequence derives from a man aged 55 to 70 in good health and CMV-seropositive. Sequenced input: PBMCs. The CDR3 nucleotides are TGCAGCGTTGATTGGGACTCAGATACGCAGTATTTT. Its protein product is CSVDWDSDTQYF.